These T cell receptor beta chains were read from a single sample in a study of cytomegalovirus exposure and HLA in healthy donors. Libraries were prepared by immunoSEQ multiplex PCR; TCRdb keeps only in-frame clonotypes and omits some of them. This table holds 45,000 to 55,000 clones. The sequenced material came from PBMCs. The receptors shown here come from a woman aged 45 to 65 in good health and CMV-seropositive. The CDR3 runs from the conserved cysteine through the conserved F or W. The D gene is left open where the match is weak.

v_call,d_call,j_call,cdr3_nt,cdr3_aa
TRBV6-1,-,TRBJ1-1,TGTGCCAGTACCCAACCGCGGGGGAACACTGAAGCTTTCTTT,CASTQPRGNTEAFF
TRBV14,-,TRBJ1-5,TGTGCCAGCAGCCAAGATGGGCTGGGCAATCAGCCCCAGCATTTT,CASSQDGLGNQPQHF
TRBV9,-,TRBJ1-1,TGTGCCAGCAGCGTAGACCAGATTGATGGTGAAGCTTTCTTT,CASSVDQIDGEAFF
TRBV2,-,TRBJ2-5,TGTGCCAGCAGTGTTCCTCTAACAGGCGAGGAAGAGACCCAGTACTTC,CASSVPLTGEEETQYF
TRBV6-5,TRBD1,TRBJ1-2,TGTGCCAGCACGAACGACAGGGGGAACTATGGCTACACCTTC,CASTNDRGNYGYTF
TRBV7-8,-,TRBJ2-4,TGTGCCAGCAGCTCCCAGGGTGCCATTCAGTACTTC,CASSSQGAIQYF
TRBV13,-,TRBJ1-1,TGTGCCTTCAGGCAGGGAGGAGGATGGTTCCCTCAGAACACTGAAGCTTTCTTT,CAFRQGGGWFPQNTEAFF
TRBV19,TRBD2,TRBJ2-5,TGTGCCAGTAGTTATAGCGGGGGGGCGGAGAAGACCCAGTACTTC,CASSYSGGAEKTQYF
TRBV19,TRBD2,TRBJ2-1,TGTGCCAGTAGTATCGTAACTAGCGGGAGCTATGAGCAGTTCTTC,CASSIVTSGSYEQFF
TRBV18,TRBD1,TRBJ1-6,TGTGCCAGCTCACCACAGGGGGCTTCTTCACCCCTCCACTTT,CASSPQGASSPLHF
TRBV6-5,TRBD2,TRBJ2-7,TGTGCCAGCAGTTGGACTAGCAGCTACGAGCAGTACTTC,CASSWTSSYEQYF
TRBV5-6,TRBD2,TRBJ2-7,TGTGCCAGCAGCTGGAGAATCGGGACTAGCGGGAGGGCAAACGAGCAGTACTTC,CASSWRIGTSGRANEQYF
TRBV6-5,TRBD1,TRBJ2-2,TGTGCCAGCAGTTACCCGAGGGGGCGAGGGGAGCTGTTTTTT,CASSYPRGRGELFF
TRBV5-1,-,TRBJ1-1,TGCGCCAGCAGCTTGGTAGTGAACACTGAAGCTTTCTTT,CASSLVVNTEAFF
TRBV9,TRBD2,TRBJ2-1,TGTGCCAGCAGCGTAGGAGCGGGGGGGCAGAATGAGCAGTTCTTC,CASSVGAGGQNEQFF
TRBV4-3,-,TRBJ1-3,TGCGCCAGCAGCCAAGGGGCAGGCCCCTCTGGAAACACCATATATTTT,CASSQGAGPSGNTIYF
TRBV29-1,-,TRBJ1-1,TGCAGCGTTCACACCCCTCTGTCTACTGAAGCTTTCTTT,CSVHTPLSTEAFF
TRBV19,TRBD2,TRBJ2-7,TGTGCCAGTAGTATATCGAGGGACTATTCCTACGAGCAGTACTTC,CASSISRDYSYEQYF
TRBV5-1,-,TRBJ2-3,TGCGCCAGCAGCTGGACTTTAAGCAGCACAGATACGCAGTATTTT,CASSWTLSSTDTQYF
TRBV5-1,-,TRBJ1-1,TGCGCCAGCAGCTTGGCCGCGGGGAACACTGAAGCTTTCTTT,CASSLAAGNTEAFF
TRBV2,TRBD1,TRBJ1-5,TGTGCCAGTACAAGACAGGGGGCCCTTAATCAGCCCCAGCATTTT,CASTRQGALNQPQHF
TRBV5-1,-,TRBJ2-7,TGCGCCAGCAGCTTAACGGTTTACGAGCAGTACTTC,CASSLTVYEQYF
TRBV7-8,TRBD1,TRBJ2-7,TGTGCCAGCATTCCCAGGACAGGGGCGCGCTACGAGCAGTACTTC,CASIPRTGARYEQYF
TRBV7-2,TRBD2,TRBJ2-3,TGTGCCAGCAGCTTAGATCCTAGCGGGGGCCCCGCCGCAGATACGCAGTATTTT,CASSLDPSGGPAADTQYF
TRBV7-3,-,TRBJ1-6,TGTGCCAGCAGCGTAGGGGTCACCTATAATTCACCCCTCCACTTT,CASSVGVTYNSPLHF
TRBV28,-,TRBJ1-2,TGTGCCAGCAGCCGCAGGGGTACTAACTATGGCTACACCTTC,CASSRRGTNYGYTF
TRBV29-1,TRBD1,TRBJ1-2,TGCAGCGTTTCCCTATCGGGAGGGGGCAACGGCTACACCTTC,CSVSLSGGGNGYTF
TRBV7-2,TRBD1,TRBJ1-6,TGTGCCAGCAGCTTAATGGGACAGCCCTCCTATAATTCACCCCTCCACTTT,CASSLMGQPSYNSPLHF
TRBV6-6,-,TRBJ2-3,TGTGCCAGCAGCCTATGGACAGATAGCACAGATACGCAGTATTTT,CASSLWTDSTDTQYF
TRBV30,-,TRBJ2-1,TGTGCCTGGAGCTTCAAACTAACGGCTTCCGGTGCTCGTAATGAGCAGTTCTTC,CAWSFKLTASGARNEQFF
TRBV4-1,-,TRBJ1-5,TGCGCCAGCAGCCAAGAGGGAGGGGGGAATCAGCCCCAGCATTTT,CASSQEGGGNQPQHF
TRBV27,-,TRBJ2-7,TGTGCCAGCAAATCCCTTGGGGGCGGTTGGGACGAGCAGTACTTC,CASKSLGGGWDEQYF
TRBV11-2,-,TRBJ2-1,TGTGCCAGCAGCGGGGGACTGTCGACGGGCAATGAGCAGTTCTTC,CASSGGLSTGNEQFF
TRBV5-6,TRBD1,TRBJ1-5,TGTGCCAGCAGCTTCGGGACAGGGAATCAGCCCCAGCATTTT,CASSFGTGNQPQHF
TRBV5-4,-,TRBJ2-3,TGTGCCAGCAGCTTCATACTAGGGCCAGATACGCAGTATTTT,CASSFILGPDTQYF
TRBV19,-,TRBJ2-2,TGTGCCAGTAGACTAGGGGGGGCCGGGGAGCTGTTTTTT,CASRLGGAGELFF
TRBV29-1,TRBD2,TRBJ2-3,TGCAGCGCCAATGGCGGGAGAGATCCCTCACCCCTCTTGGCAGATACGCAGTATTTT,CSANGGRDPSPLLADTQYF